The rows below give T cell receptor beta chains drawn from one sample of a study of relationships among human T cell subsets. Using its own MiXCR run on the multiplex PCR reads, TCRdb lists one record per CDR3 protein. The repertoire holds some 16,000 distinct CDR3 sequences, around three fifths seen once, with 30% to 45% in the top ten. The sequenced sample was total T cells sorted from blood. The origin of the receptors is a middle-aged man in good health. The CDR3 runs from the conserved cysteine through the conserved F or W. A D gene is named only where the DNA matches it firmly. Not all rows give a size; the values are once, few, many and, for expanded clones, a class.

V,J,D,size,DNA,CDR3
TRBV4-1,TRBJ1-5,.,.,TGCGCCAGCAGCCAGGATCTGGGGCAGCCCCAGCATTTT,CASSQDLGQPQHF
TRBV28,TRBJ2-5,.,.,TGTGCCAGCAGTTTAGATTGGACGGCCCAAGAGACCCAGTACTTC,CASSLDWTAQETQYF
TRBV2,TRBJ1-5,TRBD1,once,TGTGCCAGCAGGGGACAGGGCAATCAGCCCCAGCATTTT,CASRGQGNQPQHF
TRBV11-2,TRBJ2-5,TRBD2,.,TGTGCCAGCAGCCGGGGACTAGCGGGAGTGGAGACCCAGTACTTC,CASSRGLAGVETQYF
TRBV6-6,TRBJ2-3,TRBD2,few,TGTGCCAGCAGCCCTGCGGGAGGGGGCCCAGATACGCAGTATTTT,CASSPAGGGPDTQYF
TRBV27,TRBJ2-6,.,once,TGTGCCAGCAGCCCTCAGGTTATCTCTGGGGCCAACGTCCTGACTTTC,CASSPQVISGANVLTF
TRBV6-1,TRBJ2-2,.,.,TGTGCCAGCAGTGAAGTACAGGGTTTCACCGGGGAGCTGTTTTTT,CASSEVQGFTGELFF
TRBV2,TRBJ2-3,TRBD1,.,TGTGCCAGCAGCCGGGACAGGGTTACAGATACGCAGTATTTT,CASSRDRVTDTQYF
TRBV7-6,TRBJ2-3,TRBD2,.,TGTGCCAGCAGCCGAAGACTAGCGGGGTTCACAGATACGCAGTATTTT,CASSRRLAGFTDTQYF
TRBV2,TRBJ2-3,.,.,TGTGCCGCTAGGGGAAGCGGCTCTTTCGATACGCAGTATTTT,CAARGSGSFDTQYF
TRBV7-3,TRBJ2-1,TRBD2,few,TGTGCCAGCAGCTTAAGCGGGAGTGAGCAGTTCTTC,CASSLSGSEQFF
TRBV11-2,TRBJ2-3,.,.,TGTGCCAGCAGCCACCGTCCGACACGTAGCACAGATACGCAGTATTTT,CASSHRPTRSTDTQYF
TRBV6-6,TRBJ1-4,TRBD1,.,TGTGCCAGCAGTCGTGGACAGGAACTGTTTTTT,CASSRGQELFF
TRBV2,TRBJ2-3,.,.,TGTGCCAGCAGCCTAGAGTTAGATACGCAGTATTTT,CASSLELDTQYF
TRBV28,TRBJ2-7,.,.,TGTGCCAGCAGTCCGCGTCGGCCAGGCAGGGGACATGCCTACGAGCAGTACTTC,CASSPRRPGRGHAYEQYF
TRBV6-1,TRBJ1-1,TRBD1,.,TGTGCCAGCAGATACAGGGGAACTAGCGGCGCTGAAGCTTTCTTT,CASRYRGTSGAEAFF
TRBV11-2,TRBJ2-5,.,.,TGTGCCAGCAGCTTAGGGGCAGCCGATGAAGAGACCCAGTACTTC,CASSLGAADEETQYF
TRBV14,TRBJ2-7,.,.,TGTGCCAGCAGCAGACTACCCTACGAGCAGTACTTC,CASSRLPYEQYF
TRBV5-4,TRBJ1-2,.,.,TGTGCCAGCAGCTTGGATGAGCCGGGAGGCTACACCTTC,CASSLDEPGGYTF
TRBV28,TRBJ2-1,TRBD2,.,TGTGCCAGCAGTTTGGGGCTAGCGGGAAGGTATGGGCAGTTCTTC,CASSLGLAGRYGQFF
TRBV10-3,TRBJ1-1,.,medium-sized,TGTGCCATCAGTGGGTCGGTGAACACTGAAGCTTTCTTT,CAISGSVNTEAFF
TRBV12-3/TRBV12-4,TRBJ1-5,.,few,TGTGCCAGCAGTCCCAGGGAGGGCAATCAGCCCCAGCATTTT,CASSPREGNQPQHF
TRBV7-3,TRBJ2-1,.,.,TGTGCCAGCAGCCAGCGGCACAACGGTGAGCAGTTCTTC,CASSQRHNGEQFF
TRBV2,TRBJ2-1,TRBD2,.,TGTGCCAGCAGTGAACCAGCGGGGGTTGAGCAGTTCTTC,CASSEPAGVEQFF
TRBV12-3/TRBV12-4,TRBJ1-1,TRBD1,.,TGTGCCAGCAGGACAGGGGGCACTGAAGCTTTCTTT,CASRTGGTEAFF
TRBV11-2,TRBJ1-5,.,.,TGTGCCAGCAGCTTAGATAGCCAGGGGCGCAGCAATCAGCCCCAGCATTTT,CASSLDSQGRSNQPQHF
TRBV6-1,TRBJ1-5,.,.,TGTGCCAGCAGTGGTGTCAGCCCCAATCAGCCCCAGCATTTT,CASSGVSPNQPQHF
TRBV19,TRBJ2-1,TRBD2,.,TGTGCCAGTAGTATTGGCGGGAGATCCTACAATGAGCAGTTCTTC,CASSIGGRSYNEQFF
TRBV20-1,TRBJ2-5,.,few,TGCAGTGCTAGAGGTCCGGTGGGCCGGGAGACCCAGTACTTC,CSARGPVGRETQYF
TRBV10-3,TRBJ2-3,.,.,TGTGCCATCTCCCCCCGGGGAAATACGCAGTATTTT,CAISPRGNTQYF
TRBV11-2,TRBJ2-1,TRBD1,.,TGTGCCAGCAGCTTAGATGCCGAGGACAGGGGGCTAAGGGACAATGAGCAGTTCTTC,CASSLDAEDRGLRDNEQFF
TRBV7-9,TRBJ2-2,.,.,TGTGCCAGCCAGCTGAACACCGGGGAGCTGTTTTTT,CASQLNTGELFF
TRBV28,TRBJ1-5,TRBD1,.,TGTGCCAGCAGCCCCACAGGGGATGGGTTTCAGCCCCAGCATTTT,CASSPTGDGFQPQHF
TRBV5-8,TRBJ1-2,.,.,TGTGCCAGCAGCTTAACAGCTCGCTATGGCTACACCTTC,CASSLTARYGYTF
TRBV19,TRBJ2-7,.,.,TGTGCCAGTAGTATAGCGGCAGGGGCCACCTACGAGCAGTACTTC,CASSIAAGATYEQYF
TRBV28,TRBJ2-2,.,.,TGTGCCAGCATGCGGAGGGAGAACACCGGGGAGCTGTTTTTT,CASMRRENTGELFF
TRBV28,TRBJ2-7,.,few,TGTGCCAGCAGTTATTCAGGGATCTACGAGCAGTACTTC,CASSYSGIYEQYF
TRBV2,TRBJ2-1,.,.,TGTGCCAGCATGTTACAGGGCAGGGCATCCTACAATGAGCAGTTCTTC,CASMLQGRASYNEQFF
TRBV2,TRBJ1-5,.,.,TGTGCCAGCAGGTTGGGGGCGCGCAATCAGCCCCAGCATTTT,CASRLGARNQPQHF
TRBV20-1,TRBJ1-5,.,.,TGCAGTGCTAGAGATAGGGCAGGGGCCCAGCCCCAGCATTTT,CSARDRAGAQPQHF
TRBV27,TRBJ2-1,.,.,TGTGCCAGCAGTCCAAGAACTAACAATGAGCAGTTCTTC,CASSPRTNNEQFF
TRBV4-2,TRBJ2-7,TRBD2,.,TGTGCCAGCAGCCAAGATGCTAGCGGGAGTCGCGAGCAGTACTTC,CASSQDASGSREQYF
TRBV12-3/TRBV12-4,TRBJ2-5,.,few,TGTGCCAGCAGTTTAGGACTCAAAGGGACCCAGTACTTC,CASSLGLKGTQYF
TRBV30,TRBJ1-1,.,.,TGTGCCTGGAGTGAGGACTCAGGGCGGAGTGAAGCTTTCTTT,CAWSEDSGRSEAFF